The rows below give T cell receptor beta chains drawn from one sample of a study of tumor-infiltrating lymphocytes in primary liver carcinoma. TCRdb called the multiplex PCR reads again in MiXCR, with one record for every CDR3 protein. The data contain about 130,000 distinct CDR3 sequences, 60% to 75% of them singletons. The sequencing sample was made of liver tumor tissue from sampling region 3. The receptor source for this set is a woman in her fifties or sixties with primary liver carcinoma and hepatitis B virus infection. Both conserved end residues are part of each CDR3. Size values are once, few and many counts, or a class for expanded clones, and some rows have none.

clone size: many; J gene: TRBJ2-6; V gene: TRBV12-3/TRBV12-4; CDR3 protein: CASSLAGLGKAGANVLTF
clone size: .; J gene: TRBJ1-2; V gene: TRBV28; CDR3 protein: CASSSTQLYGYTF
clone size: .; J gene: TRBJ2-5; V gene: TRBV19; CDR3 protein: CTSSLSRKETQYF
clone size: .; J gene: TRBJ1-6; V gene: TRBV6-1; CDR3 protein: CASSMDRGMFGSPLHF
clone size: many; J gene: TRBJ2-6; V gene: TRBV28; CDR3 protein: CASGEPSGANVLTF
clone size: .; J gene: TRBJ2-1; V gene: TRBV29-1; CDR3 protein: CSVWDRGGNNERFF
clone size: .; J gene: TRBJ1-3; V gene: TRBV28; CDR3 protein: CASGGWNSSGNTIYF
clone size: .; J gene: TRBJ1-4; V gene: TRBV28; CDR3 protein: CASRDSTNEKLFF
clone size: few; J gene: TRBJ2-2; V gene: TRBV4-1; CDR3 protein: CASSRDRGATGELFF
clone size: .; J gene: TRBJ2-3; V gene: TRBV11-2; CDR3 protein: CARSLVRHSTDTQYF
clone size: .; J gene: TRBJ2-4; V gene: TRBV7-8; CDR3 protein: CVSSLVENIQYF
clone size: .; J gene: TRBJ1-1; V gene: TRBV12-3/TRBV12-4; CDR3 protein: CASRSGTGARMGDTEAFF
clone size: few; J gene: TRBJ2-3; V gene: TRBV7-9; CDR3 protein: CASSLRSLAVSDTQYF
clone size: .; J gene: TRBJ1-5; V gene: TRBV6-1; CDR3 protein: CANSRQGGQNQPRHF
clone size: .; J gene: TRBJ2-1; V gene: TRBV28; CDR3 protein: CASSSFGIAVYNEQFF
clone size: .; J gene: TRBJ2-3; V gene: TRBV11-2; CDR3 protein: CVSSLESGLGEQYF
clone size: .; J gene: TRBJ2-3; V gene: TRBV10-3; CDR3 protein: CAISESRLQAELDMQYF
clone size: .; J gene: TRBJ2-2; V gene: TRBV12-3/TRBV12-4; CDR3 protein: CASTLLKNTGELFF
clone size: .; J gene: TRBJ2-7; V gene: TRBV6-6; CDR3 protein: CASSYSTTTFNYEQYF
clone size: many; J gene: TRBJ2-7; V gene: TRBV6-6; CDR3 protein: CASSRVYEQYF
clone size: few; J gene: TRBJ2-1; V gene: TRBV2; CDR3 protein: CASPGSGRAEIEQFF
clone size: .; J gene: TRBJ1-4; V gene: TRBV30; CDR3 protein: CAWKWKERGTNEKLFF
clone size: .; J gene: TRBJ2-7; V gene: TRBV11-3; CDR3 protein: CASSLGETGVYEQYF
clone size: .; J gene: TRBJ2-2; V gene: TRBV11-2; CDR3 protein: CASSFSVLTGGLFF
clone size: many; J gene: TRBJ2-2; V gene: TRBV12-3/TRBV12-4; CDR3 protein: CASRREGNTGELFF
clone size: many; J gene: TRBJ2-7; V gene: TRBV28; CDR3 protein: CASSFSAIGDYEQYF
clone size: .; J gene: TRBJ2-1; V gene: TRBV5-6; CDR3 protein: CASSLARGLAGPSDQFF
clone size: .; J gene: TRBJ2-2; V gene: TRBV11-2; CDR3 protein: CASSPRTALNTVELFF
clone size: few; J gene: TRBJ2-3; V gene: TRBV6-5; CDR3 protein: CACSYRQGSQYF
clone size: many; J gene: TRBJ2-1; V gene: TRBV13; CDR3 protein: CASSLRTGGRDEQFF
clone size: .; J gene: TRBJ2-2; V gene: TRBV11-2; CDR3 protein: CSSSSGTWTTGELFF
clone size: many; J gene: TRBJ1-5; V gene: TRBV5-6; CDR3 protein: CASSLWIEGYQPQHF
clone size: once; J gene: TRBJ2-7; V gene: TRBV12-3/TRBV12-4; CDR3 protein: CGSSYGSGDKAEQYF
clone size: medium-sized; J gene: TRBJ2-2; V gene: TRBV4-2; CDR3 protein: CASSRGREVIGELFF
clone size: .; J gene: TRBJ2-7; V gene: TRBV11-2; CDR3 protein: CVGSLGQNPNYEQYF
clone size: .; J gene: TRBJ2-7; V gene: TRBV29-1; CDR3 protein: CSAEGQEYPFEQYF
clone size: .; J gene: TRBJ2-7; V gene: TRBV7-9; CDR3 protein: CAGSFGTSDYEQYF
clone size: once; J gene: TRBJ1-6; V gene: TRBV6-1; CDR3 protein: CASSESWGFTPLHF
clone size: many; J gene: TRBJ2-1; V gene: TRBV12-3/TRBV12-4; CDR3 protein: CASSRVGTSGTYEQFF
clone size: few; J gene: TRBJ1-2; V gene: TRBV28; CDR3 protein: CASSLSTGGYGYTF
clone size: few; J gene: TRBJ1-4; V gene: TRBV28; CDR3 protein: CASTETGEINEKLFF
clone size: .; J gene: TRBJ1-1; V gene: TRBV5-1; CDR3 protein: CASIWRQGLTEAFF
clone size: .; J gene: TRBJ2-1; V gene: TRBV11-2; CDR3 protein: CASSAGPAGDYMGDEQFF
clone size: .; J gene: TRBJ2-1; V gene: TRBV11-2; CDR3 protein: CASSLDLTGGGDERFF
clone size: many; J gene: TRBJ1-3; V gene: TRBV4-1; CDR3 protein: CASSQQRGLRGNTIYF
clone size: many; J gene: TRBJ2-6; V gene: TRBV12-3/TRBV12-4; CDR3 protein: CASSPGQGISGANVLTF
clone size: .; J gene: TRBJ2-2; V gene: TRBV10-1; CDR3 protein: CASSGRVNIGELFF
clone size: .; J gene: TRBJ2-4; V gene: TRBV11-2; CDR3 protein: CASSLAPAERDIQYF
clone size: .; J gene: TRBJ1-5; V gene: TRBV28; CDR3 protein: CATRKSQGAGLPQHF
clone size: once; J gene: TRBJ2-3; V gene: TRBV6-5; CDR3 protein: CASSYSGTSRRKGTDTQYF
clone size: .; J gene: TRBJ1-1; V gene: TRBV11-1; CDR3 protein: CAKSLGRGGTEAFF
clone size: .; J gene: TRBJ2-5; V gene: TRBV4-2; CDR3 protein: CVSSQDHRGLQETQYF
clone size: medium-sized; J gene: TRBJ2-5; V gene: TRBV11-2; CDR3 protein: CASSLGGAETQYF
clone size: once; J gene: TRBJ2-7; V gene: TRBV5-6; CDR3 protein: CGSSLGLASGTLEQYF
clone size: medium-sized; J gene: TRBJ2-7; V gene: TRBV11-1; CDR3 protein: CASSFSGSNHEQYF